A single sample is the source of the 5 T cell receptor beta chains below, sequenced in a study of blood T cells in healthy people across ages. The use of a sample-barcoded 5' primer and a J-beta primer mix characterized a second PCR of about 6 to 12 cycles. MiXCR, run by TCRdb on the 5' RACE reads, gives a single entry per CDR3 protein. The data contain around 2 million distinct CDR3 sequences, around 40% of them singletons. What was sequenced was blood. Every receptor here comes from a human donor in good health.

Points on this clonotype: The junction shows a germline mismatch at one end, possibly a read error. The rearrangement links TRBV12-3 or TRBV12-4 to TRBJ2-1; D uncertain. This CDR3 comprises 11 residues. Written as DNA, the CDR3 is TGTGCCAGCTCACAAGACAATGTGCAGTTCTTC. Amino acid sequence: CASSQDNVQFF.

V and J are TRBV6-2 or TRBV6-3 and TRBJ1-1; D not resolved. The V end was cut by 4 bases, the J end by 4 bases, with 13 bases between. This CDR3 spans 14 amino acids. Germline loops: CDR1 MNHEY, CDR2 SVGEGT. As DNA, the CDR3 is TGTGCCAGCAGTTCCCCCGGACTGGGCACTGAAGCTTTCTTT. Amino acids: CASSSPGLGTEAFF.

This rearrangement joins TRBV7-2 to TRBJ2-7, with D uncertain. Germline V gives CDR1 SGHTA, CDR2 FQGNSA. Trimming shortened V by 2 bases and J by 3 bases, and 14 bases separated the two germline ends. This CDR3 region has 15 residues. CDR3 sequence (DNA): TGTGCCAGCAGCTTAAGCAGCACTACAAGCTACGAGCAGTACTTC. Translated, it gives CASSLSSTTSYEQYF.

The chain employs TRBV7-2 and TRBJ2-1, with D perhaps TRBD1 (5 bases). The CDR3 loop spans 16 amino acids. Trimming pared 1 base from V and 0 bases from J, leaving 10 bases between. Germline CDR1 SGHTA, CDR2 FQGNSA. The CDR3 loop is CASSLGWGGSYNEQFF. CDR3 coding DNA: TGTGCCAGCAGCTTAGGATGGGGCGGCTCCTACAATGAGCAGTTCTTC. The full variable domain, completed using reference TRBV7-2 and TRBJ2-1, is GAGVSQSPSNKVTEKGKDVELRCDPISGHTALYWYRQSLGQGLEFLIYFQGNSAPDKSGLPSDRFSAERTGGSVSTLTIQRTQQEDSAVYLCASSLGWGGSYNEQFFGPGTRLTVL.

This clonotype was picked up a small number of times. This sequence joins TRBV20-1 and TRBJ2-5, with 16 bases identical to TRBD2. The V segment lost 6 bases and the J segment 4 bases; nucleotides outside the gene matches: 14. The CDR3 is 18 residues long. Germline V CDR1 and CDR2: DFQATT, SNEGSKA (reference sequence). The CDR3 here is CSARVPGLAGGPGETQYF. The DNA of the CDR3 is TGCAGTGCCCGAGTCCCGGGACTAGCGGGGGGGCCGGGAGAGACCCAGTACTTC.